This T cell receptor (beta chain) is from a study of blood T cell repertoires in COVID-19. Study-level background: Acute and convalescent COVID-19 specimens originated in the United States, Italy and Spain.

The CDR3 consists of 13 residues. The ends were cut back, 2 bases at V and 6 bases at J, with 10 bases in the middle. Germline CDR1 SGHTA, CDR2 FQGNSA. Clones were read by immunoSEQ multiplex PCR, and TCRdb kept only the in-frame ones, dropping some. The data contain tens of thousands of clones, about 91% of them singletons. The receptor was isolated from a man aged 50 or older with active COVID-19. The chain is built from TRBV7-2 and TRBJ1-1; possible D gene TRBD1, 5 bases. Sequencing used peripheral blood. CDR3 DNA: TGTGCCAGCAGCTTAACGGGGGTCCCTGAAGCTTTCTTT. This sequence encodes CASSLTGVPEAFF.